What follows is one T cell receptor (beta chain) and its context. Sequenced by immunoSEQ multiplex PCR; TCRdb stores in-frame clones only, minus some. This sample carries about half a million clones, 60% to 80% of them seen once, and the ten largest clones take around 12%. CDR1 is SGHAT, CDR2 FQNNGV, per germline. The trim removed 5 bases at V and 3 bases at J, leaving 3 bases unmatched. The CDR3 is made up of 13 amino acids. The data were taken from a study of shared clonotypes between healthy human individuals. The source is a woman aged 40 to 50 in good health. Some clones in this sample may be carry-over from other donors' samples. Sequences were obtained from PBMCs. The chain employs TRBV11-2 and TRBJ2-5; 7 bases match TRBD1. The CDR3 region has the DNA TGTGCCAGCAGCACCGGGACAGAAGAGACCCAGTACTTC. Protein product: CASSTGTEETQYF. The variable domain in full, with the rest retrieved from reference TRBV11-2 and TRBJ2-5, is EAGVAQSPRYKIIEKRQSVAFWCNPISGHATLYWYQQILGQGPKLLIQFQNNGVVDDSQLPKDRFSAERLKGVDSTLKIQPAKLEDSAVYLCASSTGTEETQYFGPGTRLLVL.